Listed here are 5 T cell receptor beta chains from one sample, sequenced in a study of vaccination effects on CD4 cells after COVID-19. Using immunoSEQ multiplex PCR, the repertoire was profiled, and TCRdb retains in-frame clones only, with some absent. Altogether tens of thousands of clones are present, approximately 72% being singletons, with the ten largest covering 15% to 20%. Their antigens are not known. The ViraFEST assay expanded antigen-specific CD4+ T cells with viral peptide pools before sequencing. Subsequent to a culture period of about ten days, CD4+ T cells were isolated. Among the vaccine recipients, none had a prior SARS-CoV-2 infection, and nucleocapsid antibodies were negative. The specimen was CD4+ T cells from PBMCs cultured with HCoV-NL63 spike peptides, collected before COVID-19 vaccination. These receptors came from a human donor who received a COVID-19 vaccine.

This chain joins TRBV5-1 and TRBJ2-1; 7 nucleotides align to TRBD1. This CDR3 comprises 14 residues. Trimming cost V 0 bases and J 6 bases; bases outside gene matches: 3. Germline V gene data show CDR1 as SGHRS and CDR2 as YFSETQ. CDR3 nucleotide sequence: TGCGCCAGCAGCTTGGCCAGGGGGATCAATGAGCAGTTCTTC. It encodes CASSLARGINEQFF.

The V and J genes are TRBV12-3 or TRBV12-4 and TRBJ2-6, with no clear D. The CDR3 is 13 amino acids. Trimming shortened V by 5 bases and J by 1 base, and 3 bases separated the two germline ends. The chain's CDR3 is CASSSSGANVLTF. CDR3 DNA: TGTGCCAGCAGTAGTTCTGGGGCCAACGTCCTGACTTTC.

The V call is TRBV5-4, the J call TRBJ2-1; 7 nucleotides align to TRBD1. Germline CDR1 and CDR2: SGHNT and YYREEE (reference sequence). The CDR3 totals 14 residues. The V gene end was trimmed by 6 bases and the J gene end by 6 bases; junction bases not matched to a gene: 9. The CDR3 reads CASTKGALGNEQFF. As DNA, the CDR3 is TGTGCCAGCACCAAGGGGGCCTTGGGCAATGAGCAGTTCTTC. Combining the CDR3 with reference TRBV5-4 and TRBJ2-1 gives the whole variable domain ETGVTQSPTHLIKTRGQQVTLRCSSQSGHNTVSWYQQALGQGPQFIFQYYREEENGRGNFPPRFSGLQFPNYSSELNVNALELDDSALYLCASTKGALGNEQFFGPGTRLTVL.

The rearrangement uses TRBV19 and TRBJ1-2; D is unresolved. V dropped 5 bases and J dropped 4 bases, with 14 bases sitting between them. The germline V gene has CDR1 LNHDA and CDR2 SQIVND (reference sequence). This CDR3 is built from 14 residues. CDR3 sequence (DNA): TGTGCCAGTAGTTTCCCCGGGGTCGGCTATGGCTACACCTTC. Translating gives CASSFPGVGYGYTF.

This chain links TRBV23-1 with TRBJ2-7; D might be TRBD1 (5 bases). TRBV23-1 is placed among ORFs of uncertain function. V lost 6 bases and J lost 5, with 14 bases in between. This CDR3 comprises 13 residues. CDR3 sequence: CASRRDAGNEQYF. The CDR3 DNA follows: TGCGCCAGCAGAAGAGATGCAGGGAACGAGCAGTACTTC.